Only one count was recorded for the clone carrying this TCR beta chain. With 0 bases removed from V and 0 bases from J, the gap between germline ends came to 7 bases. This CDR3 spans 14 amino acids. Germline V gene data show CDR1 as SGHNT and CDR2 as YYREEE (reference sequence). The protocol was immunoSEQ multiplex PCR, while the TCRdb copy is restricted to in-frame clones and leaves out a portion. This table holds 59,000 or so clones, around 95% found once. This sample is drawn from a study of technical replicates of blood from a few donors. V and J are TRBV5-4 and TRBJ2-7; D gene unclear. The sequence derives from a human donor in good health. Some clones in this sample may be carry-over from other donors' samples. Material for sequencing was PBMCs. The CDR3 nucleotides are TGTGCCAGCAGCTTGGCGGCTAGCTCCTACGAGCAGTACTTC. This gives the protein CASSLAASSYEQYF.